These T cell receptor beta chains were read from a single sample in a study of T cells after posttransplantation cyclophosphamide. Sequenced by immunoSEQ multiplex PCR; TCRdb stores in-frame clones only, minus some. This table has approximately 26,000 clones, 75% to 90% appearing once. The sample was PBMCs. The receptors come from a man aged 50-59 years. Each CDR3 is given with its conserved first and last residue. The order of the fields is D gene, J gene, clone size, V gene, CDR3 protein, CDR3 DNA. The D gene is left open where the match is weak. Expanded clones get a size class; other rows say once, few or many, or leave the size out.

>TRBD2|TRBJ2-3|-|TRBV9
CASSVLAGERDTQYF
TGTGCCAGCAGCGTACTAGCGGGAGAGCGGGATACGCAGTATTTT
>-|TRBJ1-2|-|TRBV5-1
CASSLQGHTYGYTF
TGCGCCAGCAGTTTACAGGGTCACACCTATGGCTACACCTTC
>-|TRBJ2-4|-|TRBV6-5
CASSYSLRNIQYF
TGTGCCAGCAGTTACTCGCTGAGAAACATTCAGTACTTC
>TRBD2|TRBJ2-3|-|TRBV19
CASSKELAGSTDTQYF
TGTGCCAGTAGTAAGGAGCTAGCGGGCAGCACAGATACGCAGTATTTT
>TRBD1|TRBJ1-2|-|TRBV5-4
CASSQDDRGGGGYTF
TGTGCCAGCAGCCAGGACGACAGGGGAGGCGGTGGCTACACCTTC
>-|TRBJ1-1|-|TRBV6-1
CASSEARGTIPRDTEAFF
TGTGCCAGCAGTGAAGCGAGGGGGACCATTCCCCGGGACACTGAAGCTTTCTTT
>TRBD1|TRBJ2-7|-|TRBV27
CASSDNLGTGSYEQYF
TGTGCCAGCAGTGACAACCTAGGGACAGGATCCTACGAGCAGTACTTC
>-|TRBJ2-7|-|TRBV2
CASSALPRVSSYEQYF
TGTGCCAGCAGTGCCCTACCCCGGGTGAGCTCCTACGAGCAGTACTTC
>-|TRBJ1-5|-|TRBV19
CASSMDSSYQPQHF
TGTGCCAGTAGCATGGACAGCTCCTATCAGCCCCAGCATTTT
>TRBD2|TRBJ2-1|few|TRBV11-3
CASSLVASGYNEQFF
TGTGCCAGCAGCTTAGTGGCTAGCGGGTACAATGAGCAGTTCTTC
>-|TRBJ1-5|-|TRBV7-9
CASSRGLQPQHF
TGTGCCAGCAGCCGGGGTCTCCAGCCCCAGCATTTT
>-|TRBJ1-6|-|TRBV27
CASSSKIGGLSPLHF
TGTGCCAGCAGTTCCAAAATAGGGGGTTTATCACCCCTCCACTTT
>-|TRBJ1-2|-|TRBV11-2
CASSFQRVTNYGYTF
TGTGCCAGCAGCTTCCAGCGGGTCACTAACTATGGCTACACCTTC
>TRBD2|TRBJ2-1|-|TRBV4-2
CASSQEVAGGYNEQFF
TGTGCCAGCAGCCAAGAAGTGGCGGGGGGGTACAATGAGCAGTTCTTC
>-|TRBJ1-3|few|TRBV10-3
CAITTGQVSGNTIYF
TGTGCCATCACGACCGGCCAGGTCTCCGGAAACACCATATATTTT
>-|TRBJ1-3|-|TRBV7-2
CASSSDRASGNTIYF
TGTGCCAGCAGCTCTGACAGAGCCTCTGGAAACACCATATATTTT
>-|TRBJ1-1|-|TRBV7-9
CASSFTSAQAFF
TGTGCCAGCAGCTTCACTTCCGCCCAAGCTTTCTTT
>TRBD2|TRBJ2-2|-|TRBV15
CATSRDKGLAGLRDTGELFF
TGTGCCACCAGCAGAGATAAGGGACTAGCGGGACTGCGGGACACCGGGGAGCTGTTTTTT
>-|TRBJ2-2|-|TRBV30
CAWSVRGAGELFF
TGTGCCTGGAGTGTACGGGGTGCCGGGGAGCTGTTTTTT
>-|TRBJ1-2|-|TRBV6-5
CASSPTGIGSRGYTF
TGTGCCAGCAGTCCCACAGGGATAGGTTCGCGGGGCTACACCTTC
>TRBD1|TRBJ1-6|-|TRBV6-5
CASSYDRGPAALHF
TGTGCCAGCAGTTACGACAGGGGCCCTGCGGCCCTCCACTTT
>TRBD2|TRBJ2-2|-|TRBV7-9
CASSLAPLAGGTGELFF
TGTGCCAGCAGCTTAGCCCCCCTGGCGGGAGGCACCGGGGAGCTGTTTTTT
>-|TRBJ2-5|-|TRBV5-6
CAGSLSGEETQYF
TGTGCCGGCAGCTTATCAGGGGAAGAGACCCAGTACTTC
>-|TRBJ2-1|once|TRBV5-1
CASSFGTKGNEQFF
TGCGCCAGCAGCTTCGGGACAAAGGGCAATGAGCAGTTCTTC
>-|TRBJ2-2|-|TRBV29-1
CSVDRENTGELFF
TGCAGCGTTGACAGGGAGAACACCGGGGAGCTGTTTTTT
>-|TRBJ1-5|-|TRBV4-2
CASRGDFNQPQHF
TGTGCCAGCAGAGGGGATTTCAATCAGCCCCAGCATTTT
>TRBD1|TRBJ1-5|few|TRBV6-5
CASSMTGVFSQPQHF
TGTGCCAGCAGCATGACAGGGGTATTTAGTCAGCCCCAGCATTTT